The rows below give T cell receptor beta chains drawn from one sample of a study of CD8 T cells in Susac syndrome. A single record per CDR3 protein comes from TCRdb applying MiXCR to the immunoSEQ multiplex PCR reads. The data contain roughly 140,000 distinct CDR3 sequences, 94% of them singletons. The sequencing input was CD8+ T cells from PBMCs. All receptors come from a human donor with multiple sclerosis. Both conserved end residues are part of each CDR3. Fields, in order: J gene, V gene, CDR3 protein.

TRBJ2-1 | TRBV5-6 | CASSLESGPTDEQFF
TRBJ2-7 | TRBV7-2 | CASSLWTGSSYEQYF
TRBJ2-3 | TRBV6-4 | CASSDRGLSTDTQYF
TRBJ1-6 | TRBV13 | CASSLVRAGSPLHF
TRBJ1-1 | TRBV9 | CASAPASLNTEAFF
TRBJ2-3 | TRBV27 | CASSSQGGYTSTDTQYF
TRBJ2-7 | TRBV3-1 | CASSQGRFSYEQYF
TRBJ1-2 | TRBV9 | CASSVAVGGTDPSLLNYGYTF
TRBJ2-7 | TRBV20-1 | CSARDSGESLWLYEQYF
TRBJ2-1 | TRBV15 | CATSLAASSYNEQFF
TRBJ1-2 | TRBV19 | CASSIDQEGTYGYTF